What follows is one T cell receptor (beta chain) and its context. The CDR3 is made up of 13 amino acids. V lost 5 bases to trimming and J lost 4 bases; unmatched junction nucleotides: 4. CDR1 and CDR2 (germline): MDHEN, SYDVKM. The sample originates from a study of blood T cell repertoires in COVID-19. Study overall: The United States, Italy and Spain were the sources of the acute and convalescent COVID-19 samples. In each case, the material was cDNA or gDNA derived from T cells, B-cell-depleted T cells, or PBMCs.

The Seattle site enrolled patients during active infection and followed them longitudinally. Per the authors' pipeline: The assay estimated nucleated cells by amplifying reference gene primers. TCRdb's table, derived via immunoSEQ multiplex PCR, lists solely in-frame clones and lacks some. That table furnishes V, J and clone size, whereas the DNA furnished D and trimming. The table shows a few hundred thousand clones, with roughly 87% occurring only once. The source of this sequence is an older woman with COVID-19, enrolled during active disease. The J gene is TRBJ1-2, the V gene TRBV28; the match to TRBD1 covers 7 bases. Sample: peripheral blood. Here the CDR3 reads CASSTGESYGYTF. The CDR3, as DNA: TGTGCCAGCAGTACAGGGGAATCCTATGGCTACACCTTC.